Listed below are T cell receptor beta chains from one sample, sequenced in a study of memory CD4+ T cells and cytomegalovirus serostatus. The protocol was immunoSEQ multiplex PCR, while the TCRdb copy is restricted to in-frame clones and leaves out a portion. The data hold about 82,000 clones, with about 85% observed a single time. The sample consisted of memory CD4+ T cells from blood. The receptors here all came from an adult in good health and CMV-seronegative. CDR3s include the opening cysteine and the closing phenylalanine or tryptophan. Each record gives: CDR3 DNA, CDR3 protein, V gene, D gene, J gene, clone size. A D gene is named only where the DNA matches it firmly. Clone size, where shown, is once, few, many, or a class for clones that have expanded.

CDR3nt: TGTGCCAGCAGCCCGTGGTCGGGGGGTAAGAACACTGAAGCTTTCTTT; CDR3aa: CASSPWSGGKNTEAFF; v_gene: TRBV7-9; d_gene: NA; j_gene: TRBJ1-1; abundance: NA
CDR3nt: TGTGCCAGTAGTATGGACAGTAATCAGTACTTC; CDR3aa: CASSMDSNQYF; v_gene: TRBV19; d_gene: NA; j_gene: TRBJ2-7; abundance: few
CDR3nt: TGCGCCAGCAGCCAAACAGACTACAATGAGCAGTTCTTC; CDR3aa: CASSQTDYNEQFF; v_gene: TRBV4-1; d_gene: NA; j_gene: TRBJ2-1; abundance: NA
CDR3nt: TGTGCCTGGAGTGGTGACAGGAACGTAGGCTCCTATAATTCACCCCTCCACTTT; CDR3aa: CAWSGDRNVGSYNSPLHF; v_gene: TRBV30; d_gene: NA; j_gene: TRBJ1-6; abundance: NA
CDR3nt: TGTGCCAGTAAGATCGGGACCACCGTGGAGACCCAGTACTTC; CDR3aa: CASKIGTTVETQYF; v_gene: TRBV19; d_gene: NA; j_gene: TRBJ2-5; abundance: NA
CDR3nt: TGTGCCAGCAGCCCGGGGGGGACTGAAGCTTTCTTT; CDR3aa: CASSPGGTEAFF; v_gene: TRBV5-4; d_gene: NA; j_gene: TRBJ1-1; abundance: NA
CDR3nt: TGTGCCAGCAGTCGAGGGGGTCCGGGTATAAGCACTGAAGCTTTCTTT; CDR3aa: CASSRGGPGISTEAFF; v_gene: TRBV7-3; d_gene: NA; j_gene: TRBJ1-1; abundance: NA
CDR3nt: TGTGCCAGCAGCTCCGGGACAGTGAACACCGGGGAGCTGTTTTTT; CDR3aa: CASSSGTVNTGELFF; v_gene: TRBV5-4; d_gene: TRBD1; j_gene: TRBJ2-2; abundance: NA
CDR3nt: TGCGCCAGCAGCTTGAACACAGGGGGTCAAGAGACCCAGTACTTC; CDR3aa: CASSLNTGGQETQYF; v_gene: TRBV5-1; d_gene: TRBD1; j_gene: TRBJ2-5; abundance: NA
CDR3nt: TGTGCCAGAAAAAAATGCTCCTACGAGCAGTACTTC; CDR3aa: CARKKCSYEQYF; v_gene: TRBV6-1; d_gene: NA; j_gene: TRBJ2-7; abundance: NA
CDR3nt: TGTGCCAGCAGCCAAGAAGAAGGAACAGATACGCAGTATTTT; CDR3aa: CASSQEEGTDTQYF; v_gene: TRBV4-2; d_gene: NA; j_gene: TRBJ2-3; abundance: NA
CDR3nt: TGTGCCAGCAGTGAGATGGGACAGGACTTCTACGAGCAGTACTTC; CDR3aa: CASSEMGQDFYEQYF; v_gene: TRBV2; d_gene: TRBD1; j_gene: TRBJ2-7; abundance: few
CDR3nt: TGTGCCAGCAGCTTCGATCGGACGGCCGCCCAGTACTTC; CDR3aa: CASSFDRTAAQYF; v_gene: TRBV7-6; d_gene: NA; j_gene: TRBJ2-5; abundance: NA